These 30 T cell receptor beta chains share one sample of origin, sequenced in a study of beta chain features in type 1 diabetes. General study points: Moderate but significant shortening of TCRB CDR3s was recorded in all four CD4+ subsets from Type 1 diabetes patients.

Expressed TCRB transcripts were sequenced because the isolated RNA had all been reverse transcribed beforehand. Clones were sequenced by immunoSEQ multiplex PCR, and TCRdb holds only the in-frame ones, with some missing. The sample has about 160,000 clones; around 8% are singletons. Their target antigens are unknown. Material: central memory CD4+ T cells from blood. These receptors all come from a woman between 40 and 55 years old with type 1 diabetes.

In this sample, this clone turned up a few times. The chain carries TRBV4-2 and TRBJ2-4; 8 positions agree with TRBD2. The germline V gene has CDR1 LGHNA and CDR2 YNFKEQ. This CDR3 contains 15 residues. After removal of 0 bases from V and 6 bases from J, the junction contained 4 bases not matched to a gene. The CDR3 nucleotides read TGTGCCAGCAGCCAAGAGGAAGCGGGGGTAAACATTCAGTACTTC. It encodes CASSQEEAGVNIQYF.

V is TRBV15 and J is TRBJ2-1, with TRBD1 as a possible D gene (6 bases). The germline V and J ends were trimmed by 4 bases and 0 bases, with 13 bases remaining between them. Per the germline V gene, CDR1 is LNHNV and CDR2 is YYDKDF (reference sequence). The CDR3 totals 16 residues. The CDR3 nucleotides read TGTGCCACCAGCACATTACGACAGGCCTCCTACAATGAGCAGTTCTTC. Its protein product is CATSTLRQASYNEQFF.

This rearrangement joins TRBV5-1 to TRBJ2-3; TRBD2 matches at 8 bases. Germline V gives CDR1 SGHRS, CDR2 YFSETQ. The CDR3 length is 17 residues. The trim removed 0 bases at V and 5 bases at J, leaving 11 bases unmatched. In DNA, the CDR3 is TGCGCCAGCAGCTTGGGGAATAGCGGGATGATAGGAGATACGCAGTATTTT. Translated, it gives CASSLGNSGMIGDTQYF.

The CDR3 sequence: CASSPSAQETQYF. CDR3 nucleotide sequence: TGTGCCAGCAGCCCGAGTGCCCAAGAGACCCAGTACTTC. The chain carries TRBV11-3 and TRBJ2-5; D gene unclear. With 5 bases removed from V and 1 base from J, the gap between germline ends came to 8 bases. Germline V CDR1 and CDR2: SGHNT, YENEEA. The CDR3 is made up of 13 amino acids.

The CDR3 DNA reads TGCGCCAGCAGCCAAGATTTGCGGGTACGGTACTTC. Translating it yields CASSQDLRVRYF. The chain links TRBV4-1 to TRBJ2-4; tentative D call: TRBD2 (5 bases). The CDR3 length is 12 residues. Trimming removed 0 bases from V and 15 bases from J, with 12 bases in between. Germline CDR1 reads MGHRA; CDR2 reads YSYEKL.

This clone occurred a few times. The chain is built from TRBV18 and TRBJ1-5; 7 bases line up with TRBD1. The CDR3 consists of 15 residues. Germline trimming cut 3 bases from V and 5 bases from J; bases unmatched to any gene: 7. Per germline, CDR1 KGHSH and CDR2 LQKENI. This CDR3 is CASSPRTGRDQPQHF. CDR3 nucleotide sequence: TGTGCCAGCTCACCCCGGACAGGTAGGGATCAGCCCCAGCATTTT.

The CDR3 DNA is TGTGCCAGCACGACTAGCGGGAGGCAAGAGACCCAGTACTTC. This translates into CASTTSGRQETQYF. The chain carries TRBV7-8 and TRBJ2-5; TRBD2 matches 13 bases. The CDR3 is 14 residues long. Per germline, CDR1 SGHVS and CDR2 FQNEAQ. J lost 2 bases, V lost 7 bases, and 1 base had no gene match.

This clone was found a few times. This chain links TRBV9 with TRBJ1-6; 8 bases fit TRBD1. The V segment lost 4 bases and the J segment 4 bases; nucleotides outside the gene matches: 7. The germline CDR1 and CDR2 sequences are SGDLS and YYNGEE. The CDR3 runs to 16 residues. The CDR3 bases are TGTGCCAGCAGCCCCAAAGGGGACAGGTATAATTCACCCCTCCACTTT. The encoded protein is CASSPKGDRYNSPLHF. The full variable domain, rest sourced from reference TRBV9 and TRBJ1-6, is DSGVTQTPKHLITATGQRVTLRCSPRSGDLSVYWYQQSLDQGLQFLIQYYNGEERAKGNILERFSAQQFPDLHSELNLSSLELGDSALYFCASSPKGDRYNSPLHFGNGTRLTVT.

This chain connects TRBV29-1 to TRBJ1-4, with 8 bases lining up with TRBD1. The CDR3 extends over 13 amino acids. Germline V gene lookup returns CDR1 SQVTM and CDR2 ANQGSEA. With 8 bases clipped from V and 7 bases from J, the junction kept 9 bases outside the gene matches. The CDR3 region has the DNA TGCAGCTCGAAGACAGGGGCAGGTGAAAAACTGTTTTTT. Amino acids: CSSKTGAGEKLFF.

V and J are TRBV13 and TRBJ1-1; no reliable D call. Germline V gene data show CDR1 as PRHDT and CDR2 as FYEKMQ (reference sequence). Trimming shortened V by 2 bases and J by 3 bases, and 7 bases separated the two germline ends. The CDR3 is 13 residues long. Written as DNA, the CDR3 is TGTGCCAGCAGCTTATTACAAGACACTGAAGCTTTCTTT. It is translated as CASSLLQDTEAFF.

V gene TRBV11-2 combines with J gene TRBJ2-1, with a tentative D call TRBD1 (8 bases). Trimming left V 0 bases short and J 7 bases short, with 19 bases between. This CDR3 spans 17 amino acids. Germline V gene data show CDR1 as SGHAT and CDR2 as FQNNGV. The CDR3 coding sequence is TGTGCCAGCAGCTTAGATGGAGCCCAACAGGGGGGGAATGAGCAGTTCTTC. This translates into CASSLDGAQQGGNEQFF.

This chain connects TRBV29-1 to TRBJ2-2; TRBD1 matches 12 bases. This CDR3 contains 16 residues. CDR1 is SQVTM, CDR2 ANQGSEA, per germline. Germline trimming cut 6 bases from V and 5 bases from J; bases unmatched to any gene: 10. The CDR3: CSVDPGQGAVTGELFF. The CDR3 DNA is TGCAGCGTAGACCCGGGACAGGGGGCGGTGACCGGGGAGCTGTTTTTT.

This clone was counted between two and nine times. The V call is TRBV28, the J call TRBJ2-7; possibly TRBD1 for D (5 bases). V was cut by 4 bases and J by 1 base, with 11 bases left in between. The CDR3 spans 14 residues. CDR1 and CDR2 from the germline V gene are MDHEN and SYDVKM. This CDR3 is CASSSHQGSYEQYF. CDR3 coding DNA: TGTGCCAGCAGTTCTCATCAGGGATCCTACGAGCAGTACTTC.

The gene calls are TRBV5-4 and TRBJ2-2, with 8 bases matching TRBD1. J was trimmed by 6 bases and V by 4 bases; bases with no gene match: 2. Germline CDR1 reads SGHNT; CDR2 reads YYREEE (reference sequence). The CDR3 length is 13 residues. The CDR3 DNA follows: TGTGCCAGCAGCCAGACAGGGGCCGGGGAGCTGTTTTTT. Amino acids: CASSQTGAGELFF.

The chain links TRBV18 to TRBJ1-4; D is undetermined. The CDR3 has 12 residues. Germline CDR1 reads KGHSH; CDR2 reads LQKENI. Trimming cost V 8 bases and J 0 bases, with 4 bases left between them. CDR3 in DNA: TGTGCCAGCCGAGCAACTAATGAAAAACTGTTTTTT. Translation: CASRATNEKLFF.

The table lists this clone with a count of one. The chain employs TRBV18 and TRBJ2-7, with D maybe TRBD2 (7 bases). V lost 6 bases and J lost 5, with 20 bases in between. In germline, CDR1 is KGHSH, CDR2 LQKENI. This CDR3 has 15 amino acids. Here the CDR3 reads CASSSGGGALDEQYF. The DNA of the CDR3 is TGTGCCAGCTCCTCGGGTGGGGGGGCTCTCGACGAGCAGTACTTC.

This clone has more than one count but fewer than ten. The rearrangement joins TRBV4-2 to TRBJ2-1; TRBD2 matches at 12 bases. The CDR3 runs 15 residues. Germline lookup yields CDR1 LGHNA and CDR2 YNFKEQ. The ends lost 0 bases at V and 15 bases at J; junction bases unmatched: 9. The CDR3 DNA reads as TGTGCCAGCAGCCAAGAGGAGGCTAGCGGGAGGGCCTGGTTCTTC. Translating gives CASSQEEASGRAWFF.

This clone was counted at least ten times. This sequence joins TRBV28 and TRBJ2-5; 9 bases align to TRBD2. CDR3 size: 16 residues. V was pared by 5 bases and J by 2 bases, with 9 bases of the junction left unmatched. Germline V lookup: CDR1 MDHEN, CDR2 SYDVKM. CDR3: CASSLVRLADQETQYF. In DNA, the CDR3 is TGTGCCAGCAGTCTCGTACGACTAGCGGATCAAGAGACCCAGTACTTC.

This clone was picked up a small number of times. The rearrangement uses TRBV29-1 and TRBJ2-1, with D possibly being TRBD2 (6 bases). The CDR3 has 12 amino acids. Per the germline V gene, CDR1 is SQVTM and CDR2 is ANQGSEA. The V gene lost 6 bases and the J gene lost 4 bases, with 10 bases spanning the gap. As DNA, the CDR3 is TGCAGCGTCGGGGGACTGTACAATGAGCAGTTCTTC. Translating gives CSVGGLYNEQFF.

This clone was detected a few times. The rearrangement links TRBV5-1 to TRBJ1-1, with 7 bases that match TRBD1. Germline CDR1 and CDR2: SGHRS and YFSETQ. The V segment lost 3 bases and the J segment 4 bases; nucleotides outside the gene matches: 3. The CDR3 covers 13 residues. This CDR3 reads CASSSPGGTEAFF. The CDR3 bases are TGCGCCAGCAGCTCTCCAGGGGGCACTGAAGCTTTCTTT.

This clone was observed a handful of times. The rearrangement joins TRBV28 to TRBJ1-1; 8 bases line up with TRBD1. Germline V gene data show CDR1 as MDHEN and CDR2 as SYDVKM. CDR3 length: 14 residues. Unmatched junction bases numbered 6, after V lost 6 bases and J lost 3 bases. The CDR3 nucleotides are TGTGCCAGCAGCCTCGGACAGGGATACACTGAAGCTTTCTTT. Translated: CASSLGQGYTEAFF.

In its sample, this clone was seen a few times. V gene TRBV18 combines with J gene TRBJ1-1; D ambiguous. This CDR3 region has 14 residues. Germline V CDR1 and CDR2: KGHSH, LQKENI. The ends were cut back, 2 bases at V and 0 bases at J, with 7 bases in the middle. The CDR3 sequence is CASSPIDMNTEAFF. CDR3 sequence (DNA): TGTGCCAGCTCACCAATAGACATGAACACTGAAGCTTTCTTT.

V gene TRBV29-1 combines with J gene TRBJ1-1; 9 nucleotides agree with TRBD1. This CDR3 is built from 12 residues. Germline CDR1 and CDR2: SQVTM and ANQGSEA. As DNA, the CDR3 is TGCAGTGAAAGGGGGACAGGGACTGAAGCTTTCTTT. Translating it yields CSERGTGTEAFF.

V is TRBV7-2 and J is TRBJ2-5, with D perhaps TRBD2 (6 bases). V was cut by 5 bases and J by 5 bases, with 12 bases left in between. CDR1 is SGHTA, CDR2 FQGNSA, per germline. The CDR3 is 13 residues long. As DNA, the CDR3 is TGTGCCAGCAGCCACGGGGGAGAGGAGACCCAGTACTTC. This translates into CASSHGGEETQYF.

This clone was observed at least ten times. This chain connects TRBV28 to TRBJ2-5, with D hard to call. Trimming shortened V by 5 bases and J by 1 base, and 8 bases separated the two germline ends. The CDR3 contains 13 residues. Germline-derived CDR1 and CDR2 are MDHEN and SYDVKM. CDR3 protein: CASSRHSQETQYF. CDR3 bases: TGTGCCAGCAGTCGACACTCCCAAGAGACCCAGTACTTC.

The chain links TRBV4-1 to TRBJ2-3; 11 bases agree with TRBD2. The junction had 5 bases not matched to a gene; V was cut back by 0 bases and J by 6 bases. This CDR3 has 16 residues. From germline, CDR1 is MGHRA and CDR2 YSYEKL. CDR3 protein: CASSQDISGGADTQYF. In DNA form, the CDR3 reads TGCGCCAGCAGCCAAGATATTAGCGGGGGGGCGGATACGCAGTATTTT.

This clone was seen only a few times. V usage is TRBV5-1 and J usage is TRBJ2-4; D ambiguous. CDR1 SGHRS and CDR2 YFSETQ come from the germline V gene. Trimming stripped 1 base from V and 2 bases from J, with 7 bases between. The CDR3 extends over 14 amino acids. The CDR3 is CASSLYLTKNIQYF. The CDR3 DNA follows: TGCGCCAGCAGCTTGTACCTAACCAAAAACATTCAGTACTTC.

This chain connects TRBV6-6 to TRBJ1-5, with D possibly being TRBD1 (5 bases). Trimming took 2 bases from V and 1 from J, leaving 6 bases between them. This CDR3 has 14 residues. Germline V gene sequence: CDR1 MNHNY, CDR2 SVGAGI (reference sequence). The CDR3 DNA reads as TGTGCCAGCAGTTACGGGGCGAGCAATCAGCCCCAGCATTTT. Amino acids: CASSYGASNQPQHF.

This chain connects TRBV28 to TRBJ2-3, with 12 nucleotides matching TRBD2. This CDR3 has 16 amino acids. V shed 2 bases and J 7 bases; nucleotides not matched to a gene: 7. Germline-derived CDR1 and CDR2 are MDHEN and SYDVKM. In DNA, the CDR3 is TGTGCCAGCAGTTTACCGACTAGCGGGAGTAATAATACGCAGTATTTT. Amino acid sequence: CASSLPTSGSNNTQYF.

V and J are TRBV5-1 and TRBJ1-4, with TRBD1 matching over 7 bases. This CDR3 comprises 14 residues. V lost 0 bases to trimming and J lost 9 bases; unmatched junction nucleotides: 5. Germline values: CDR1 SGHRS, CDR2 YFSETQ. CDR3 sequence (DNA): TGCGCCAGCAGCTTGGACAGGGGAACACAAAAACTGTTTTTT. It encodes CASSLDRGTQKLFF.